Each of the 32 T cell receptor beta chains below was sequenced from the same sample in a study of T cell changes during pregnancy in multiple sclerosis. Sequencing was performed with immunoSEQ multiplex PCR; in TCRdb, only in-frame clones are kept and a portion is missing. The sample records some 80,000 clones, 90% to 95% being singletons. The source was peripheral blood, collected in the second trimester of pregnancy. Receptors originate from a female donor with multiple sclerosis, enrolled in a pregnancy study.

This clone showed up just once. This chain joins TRBV9 and TRBJ2-5; D is unclear. Germline V gives CDR1 SGDLS, CDR2 YYNGEE. The CDR3 runs 14 residues. Deletions cut 0 bases from V and 5 bases from J, with 11 bases between. The CDR3 is CASSVALVGETQYF. CDR3 in DNA: TGTGCCAGCAGCGTAGCCCTGGTCGGTGAGACCCAGTACTTC. The full variable domain, completed using reference TRBV9 and TRBJ2-5, is DSGVTQTPKHLITATGQRVTLRCSPRSGDLSVYWYQQSLDQGLQFLIQYYNGEERAKGNILERFSAQQFPDLHSELNLSSLELGDSALYFCASSVALVGETQYFGPGTRLLVL.

The CDR3 is CSALRTGVTEAFF. CDR3 coding DNA: TGCAGCGCACTCCGGACAGGGGTCACTGAAGCTTTCTTT. The chain uses TRBV29-1 and TRBJ1-1, with 9 bases fitting TRBD1. CDR1 is SQVTM, CDR2 ANQGSEA, per germline. V was pared by 7 bases and J by 4 bases, with 7 bases of the junction left unmatched. The CDR3 totals 13 residues.

This chain links TRBV7-9 with TRBJ2-1, with D unresolved. The CDR3 runs to 13 residues. Germline V CDR1 and CDR2: SEHNR, FQNEAQ (reference sequence). V was cut by 3 bases and J by 4 bases, with 7 bases left in between. CDR3 residues: CASSFSGYNEQFF. The CDR3 DNA reads TGTGCCAGCAGCTTTTCAGGTTACAATGAGCAGTTCTTC.

The J gene is TRBJ2-2, the V gene TRBV13, with TRBD2 matching 9 bases. Trimming took 5 bases from V and 0 from J; bases not matched to a gene: 13. This CDR3 region has 19 residues. CDR1 and CDR2 (germline): PRHDT, FYEKMQ (reference sequence). CDR3 nucleotide sequence: TGTGCCAGCAGCCCCGGAGGGACTAGCTCAATCGCGAACACCGGGGAGCTGTTTTTT. It codes for CASSPGGTSSIANTGELFF.

This chain links TRBV7-9 with TRBJ2-2; D is uncertain. Germline V gives CDR1 SEHNR, CDR2 FQNEAQ (reference sequence). Trimming cost V 1 base and J 6 bases, with 12 bases left between them. This CDR3 comprises 15 residues. The CDR3, as DNA: TGTGCCAGCAGCTTAGGAAACTTGGTTTCCGGGGAGCTGTTTTTT. This translates into CASSLGNLVSGELFF.

The CDR3 sequence is CASSIGGMNTEAFF. CDR3 DNA sequence: TGTGCCAGTAGTATAGGCGGAATGAACACTGAAGCTTTCTTT. The J gene is TRBJ1-1, the V gene TRBV19; the D is unclear. This CDR3 region has 14 residues. Between the trimmed V and J ends, which lost 1 base and 0 bases, there was a span of 6 bases. The germline CDR1 and CDR2 sequences are LNHDA and SQIVND (reference sequence). The entire variable domain, with the rest obtained from reference TRBV19 and TRBJ1-1, is as follows: DGGITQSPKYLFRKEGQNVTLSCEQNLNHDAMYWYRQDPGQGLRLIYYSQIVNDFQKGDIAEGYSVSREKKESFPLTVTSAQKNPTAFYLCASSIGGMNTEAFFGQGTRLTVV.

V usage is TRBV5-4 and J usage is TRBJ1-4; D is ambiguous. The CDR3 runs 15 residues. Germline V gene data show CDR1 as SGHNT and CDR2 as YYREEE (reference sequence). V lost 1 base, J lost 0 bases, and 7 bases lay in between. CDR3: CASSLSLATNEKLFF. The CDR3 nucleotides are TGTGCCAGCAGCTTGAGCCTTGCAACTAATGAAAAACTGTTTTTT.

The chain is built from TRBV19 and TRBJ2-1; D possibly corresponds to TRBD2 (6 bases). Germline CDR1 and CDR2: LNHDA and SQIVND (reference sequence). The CDR3 is 16 amino acids. V shed 3 bases and J shed 8 bases, with 20 bases lying between them. CDR3 sequence (DNA): TGTGCCAGTAGTATTGATTCGGGAGCAGTTTTCGATGAGCAGTTCTTC. Protein sequence: CASSIDSGAVFDEQFF.

In regard to this clone: Other DNA sequences in the same sample also yield this CDR3. The chain recombines TRBV6-1 with TRBJ1-1; no definite D call. Trimming took 7 bases from V and 0 from J, leaving 12 bases between them. From germline, CDR1 is MNHNS and CDR2 SASEGT. CDR3 length equals 14 residues. CDR3 residues: CASTLEDLNTEAFF. CDR3 coding DNA: TGTGCCAGCACCCTAGAGGACTTGAACACTGAAGCTTTCTTT.

The V gene is TRBV14, the J gene TRBJ2-7; TRBD1 matches at 8 bases. The CDR3 spans 15 residues. After removal of 1 base from V and 3 bases from J, the junction contained 5 bases not matched to a gene. The germline V gene encodes CDR1 SGHDN and CDR2 FVKESK. The CDR3 protein is CASSQGRDRLYEQYF. The CDR3 nucleotides read TGTGCCAGCAGCCAAGGTCGGGACAGGCTCTACGAGCAGTACTTC.

V gene TRBV6-1 combines with J gene TRBJ2-3, with 7 nucleotides matching TRBD1. The V and J ends lost 6 bases and 6 bases, in that order; junction bases with no gene match: 3. CDR3 length: 12 amino acids. The V gene's germline CDR1 is MNHNS and CDR2 SASEGT. CDR3 bases: TGTGCCAGCAGGGAGACAGGGGATACGCAGTATTTT. This gives the protein CASRETGDTQYF.

The chain couples TRBV25-1 to TRBJ1-1, with D possibly being TRBD1 (6 bases). V lost 7 bases and J lost 1, with 16 bases in between. This CDR3 has 15 residues. Germline-derived CDR1 and CDR2 are MGHDK and SYGVNS. The CDR3 here is CASTKPGQKNTEAFF. CDR3 DNA: TGTGCCAGCACAAAACCGGGACAAAAGAACACTGAAGCTTTCTTT.

V gene TRBV6-5 combines with J gene TRBJ2-5; tentative D call: TRBD2 (5 bases). V was clipped by 0 bases and J by 5 bases, with 10 bases between them. The germline V gene has CDR1 MNHEY and CDR2 SVGAGI. The CDR3 is 14 amino acids. CDR3 sequence reads: CASSYSRGLETQYF. CDR3 in DNA: TGTGCCAGCAGTTACTCGCGAGGGTTGGAGACCCAGTACTTC.

The genes are TRBV2 and TRBJ2-5; the D is unclear. CDR1 and CDR2 from the germline V gene are SNHLY and FYNNEI. The V end lost 5 bases, the J end lost 1 base, and 8 bases lay between the germline ends. The CDR3 sequence is 13 residues long. CDR3 in DNA: TGTGCCAGCAGTTCCCCTCCCCAAGAGACCCAGTACTTC. Its protein product is CASSSPPQETQYF.

This chain uses TRBV11-2 with TRBJ2-7, with 8 bases aligning to TRBD1. V lost 1 base, J lost 3 bases, and 2 bases stayed unmatched. The CDR3 runs to 14 residues. CDR1 and CDR2 (germline): SGHAT, FQNNGV. The CDR3, as DNA: TGTGCCAGCAGCTTAGGGACAGGGAACTACGAGCAGTACTTC. It is translated as CASSLGTGNYEQYF.

The chain recombines TRBV27 with TRBJ1-2; possible D gene TRBD1, 6 bases. Germline loops: CDR1 MNHEY, CDR2 SMNVEV (reference sequence). This CDR3 contains 14 residues. The ends were cut back, 5 bases at V and 2 bases at J, with 12 bases in the middle. The CDR3 region is CASSPLTGNYGYTF. CDR3 in DNA: TGTGCCAGCAGTCCCTTAACAGGGAACTATGGCTACACCTTC.

This rearrangement joins TRBV30 to TRBJ1-3; TRBD1 agrees at 8 bases. The CDR3 runs to 15 residues. Unmatched junction bases numbered 6, after V lost 4 bases and J lost 1 base. Germline CDR1 reads GTSNPN; CDR2 reads SVGIG (reference sequence). This chain's CDR3 is CAWTGGMVSGNTIYF. DNA of the CDR3: TGTGCCTGGACAGGGGGCATGGTATCTGGAAACACCATATATTTT.

The V and J genes are TRBV6-4 and TRBJ2-3; TRBD2 aligns across 8 bases. Germline V gene lookup returns CDR1 MRHNA and CDR2 SNTAGT. V lost 4 bases to trimming and J lost 0 bases; unmatched junction nucleotides: 0. This CDR3 contains 14 residues. CDR3 residues: CASSASGSTDTQYF. As DNA, the CDR3 is TGTGCCAGCAGTGCTAGCGGGAGCACAGATACGCAGTATTTT.

J is TRBJ2-5 and V is TRBV5-1, with D unclear. The CDR3 consists of 13 residues. The ends were cut back, 7 bases at V and 2 bases at J, with 12 bases in the middle. Looked up from germline, CDR1 is SGHRS and CDR2 is YFSETQ. The CDR3 nucleotides are TGCGCCAGCGCCACGGGTCGTCAAGAGACCCAGTACTTC. It encodes CASATGRQETQYF.

The chain combines TRBV30 with TRBJ1-2; 9 bases are a match to TRBD1. CDR1 GTSNPN and CDR2 SVGIG come from the germline V gene (reference sequence). Germline trimming cut 2 bases from V and 1 base from J; bases unmatched to any gene: 5. The CDR3 has 15 amino acids. CDR3 residues: CAWSLGQGFNYGYTF. CDR3 nucleotide sequence: TGTGCCTGGAGTCTTGGACAGGGGTTTAACTATGGCTACACCTTC. The full variable domain, in which reference TRBV30 and TRBJ1-2 provide the parts outside the CDR3, is SQTIHQWPATLVQPVGSPLSLECTVEGTSNPNLYWYRQAAGRGLQLLFYSVGIGQISSEVPQNLSASRPQDRQFILSSKKLLLSDSGFYLCAWSLGQGFNYGYTFGSGTRLTVV.

The CDR3 is CASSLGTKGDTQYF. CDR3 coding DNA: TGTGCCAGCAGTCTCGGGACAAAGGGGGATACGCAGTATTTT. V gene TRBV6-5 combines with J gene TRBJ2-3; TRBD1 might be the D (6 bases). The CDR3 is 14 residues long. Trimming removed 5 bases at V and 6 bases at J, with 15 bases between. Germline loops: CDR1 MNHEY, CDR2 SVGAGI.

The rearrangement links TRBV18 to TRBJ2-7; D ambiguous. The germline CDR1 and CDR2 sequences are KGHSH and LQKENI. The CDR3 covers 16 residues. V lost 4 bases to trimming and J lost 3 bases, with 19 bases between them. CDR3 loop: CASSLPGSSLNYEQYF. The DNA for the CDR3 is TGTGCCAGCTCACTCCCCGGGTCCTCGCTGAACTACGAGCAGTACTTC.

The chain recombines TRBV27 with TRBJ1-5; 7 bases are shared with TRBD1. The CDR3 is 16 residues long. V was pared by 3 bases and J by 0 bases, with 5 bases of the junction left unmatched. Germline lookup yields CDR1 MNHEY and CDR2 SMNVEV (reference sequence). CDR3 bases: TGTGCCAGCAGTTTTGCAGGGGGAGATAGCAATCAGCCCCAGCATTTT. Translation: CASSFAGGDSNQPQHF.

The V call is TRBV7-9, the J call TRBJ1-2, with a possible D match to TRBD1 (6 bases). The V end was cut by 6 bases, the J end by 10 bases, with 15 bases between. Germline-derived CDR1 and CDR2 are SEHNR and FQNEAQ (reference sequence). The CDR3 sequence is 12 residues long. CDR3 in amino acids: CASRKDREFYTF. The CDR3 nucleotides read TGTGCCAGCAGAAAGGACAGAGAATTCTACACCTTC.

V and J are TRBV7-7 and TRBJ2-1; TRBD2 matches 7 bases. Germline V gene sequence: CDR1 SSHAT, CDR2 FNYEAQ (reference sequence). V lost 4 bases to trimming and J lost 4 bases; unmatched junction nucleotides: 4. This CDR3 spans 14 amino acids. The CDR3 nucleotides are TGTGCCAGCAGCTCTAGCGGTTCTTACAATGAGCAGTTCTTC. Amino acids: CASSSSGSYNEQFF.

The V gene is TRBV5-5, the J gene TRBJ1-4, with D unresolved. Germline-derived CDR1 and CDR2 are SGHKS and YYEKEE (reference sequence). Trimming stripped 5 bases from V and 5 bases from J, with 7 bases between. The CDR3 covers 12 residues. CDR3 bases: TGTGCCAGCAGTCAGAACAATGAAAAACTGTTTTTT. Translating it yields CASSQNNEKLFF.

The rearrangement links TRBV28 to TRBJ1-1; 7 bases align to TRBD1. CDR1 and CDR2 from the germline V gene are MDHEN and SYDVKM. The CDR3 length is 14 residues. Germline trimming cut 6 bases from V and 1 base from J; bases unmatched to any gene: 5. CDR3 bases: TGTGCCAGCAGCCAGACAGGGAAGAACACTGAAGCTTTCTTT. This sequence encodes CASSQTGKNTEAFF.

The rearrangement joins TRBV7-9 to TRBJ2-4; weak D call: TRBD2 (5 bases). There are 16 residues in the CDR3. The V end was cut by 4 bases, the J end by 3 bases, with 16 bases between. The germline CDR1 and CDR2 sequences are SEHNR and FQNEAQ (reference sequence). The DNA of the CDR3 is TGTGCCAGCAGCTCCTCCGGGGAATGGAGCAAAAACATTCAGTACTTC. Protein product: CASSSSGEWSKNIQYF.

The chain joins TRBV19 to TRBJ1-5; D is possibly TRBD1 (6 bases). Germline CDR1 and CDR2: LNHDA and SQIVND (reference sequence). The CDR3 covers 16 residues. Trimming pared 4 bases from V and 0 bases from J, leaving 13 bases between. For the CDR3, the DNA is TGTGCCAGTAGTAGCCTTACAGGGAGTAGCAATCAGCCCCAGCATTTT. Its translation is CASSSLTGSSNQPQHF.

The V call is TRBV5-5, the J call TRBJ2-7, with 9 bases identical to TRBD2. The ends lost 4 bases at V and 6 bases at J; junction bases unmatched: 5. In germline, CDR1 is SGHKS, CDR2 YYEKEE (reference sequence). This CDR3 has 13 residues. As DNA, the CDR3 is TGTGCCAGCAGCATCTCTAGCGGGGTCGAGCAGTACTTC. Translating it yields CASSISSGVEQYF.

This chain uses TRBV7-2 with TRBJ2-7, with 12 bases matching TRBD1. Germline V lookup: CDR1 SGHTA, CDR2 FQGNSA. The V and J ends lost 5 bases and 2 bases, in that order; junction bases with no gene match: 4. This CDR3 has 15 residues. DNA of the CDR3: TGTGCCAGCAGCCCCGGGACAGGGGGCCCCTACGAGCAGTACTTC. Translated: CASSPGTGGPYEQYF.

The V and J genes are TRBV19 and TRBJ1-2; 9 nucleotides agree with TRBD1. Germline CDR1 is LNHDA and CDR2 is SQIVND (reference sequence). There are 15 residues in the CDR3. V trimming: 5 bases; J trimming: 1 base; junction bases outside the gene matches: 5. Here the CDR3 DNA reads TGTGCCAGTAGTTACGGGACAGGGAATAACTATGGCTACACCTTC. This gives the protein CASSYGTGNNYGYTF.